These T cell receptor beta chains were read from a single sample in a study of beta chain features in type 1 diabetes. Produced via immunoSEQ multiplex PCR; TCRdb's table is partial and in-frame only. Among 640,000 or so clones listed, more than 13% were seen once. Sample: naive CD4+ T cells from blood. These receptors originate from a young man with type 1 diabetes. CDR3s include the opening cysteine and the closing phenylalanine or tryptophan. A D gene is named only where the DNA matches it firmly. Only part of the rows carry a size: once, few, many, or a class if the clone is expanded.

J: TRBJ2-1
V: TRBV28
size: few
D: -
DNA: TGTGCCAGCAGTTTACCCACTGGGTACAATGAGCAGTTCTTC
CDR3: CASSLPTGYNEQFF

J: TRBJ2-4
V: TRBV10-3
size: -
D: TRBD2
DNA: TGTGCCATCAGTGATTTCCTAGGGCGAGCGGGAGGGAAAGCCAAAAACATTCAGTACTTC
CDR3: CAISDFLGRAGGKAKNIQYF

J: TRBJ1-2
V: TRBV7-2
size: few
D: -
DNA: TGTGCCAGCAGCTTTTCTAACTATGGCTACACCTTC
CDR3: CASSFSNYGYTF

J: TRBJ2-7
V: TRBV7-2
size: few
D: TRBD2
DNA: TGTGCCAGCAGCCCCCCGCCTAGCGGGGCGACCTACGAGCAGTACTTC
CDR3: CASSPPPSGATYEQYF

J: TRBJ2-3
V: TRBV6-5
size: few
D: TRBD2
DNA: TGTGCCAGCAGTTACCGGACTAGCCCGGGGGATACGCAGTATTTT
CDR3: CASSYRTSPGDTQYF

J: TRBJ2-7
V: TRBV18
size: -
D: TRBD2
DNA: TGTGCCAGCTCACCACCCAGCGGGAGGTACGAGCAGTACTTC
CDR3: CASSPPSGRYEQYF

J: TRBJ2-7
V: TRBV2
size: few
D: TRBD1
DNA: TGTGCCAGCAGATCCCGGACAGGGATCGTGGACGAGCAGTACTTC
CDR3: CASRSRTGIVDEQYF

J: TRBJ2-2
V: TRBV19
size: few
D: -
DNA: TGTGCCAGTACCCCCCGGGGGGAGCTGTTTTTT
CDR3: CASTPRGELFF

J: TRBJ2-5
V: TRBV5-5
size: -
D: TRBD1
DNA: TGTGCCAGCAGCTTGTATGGGACAGGGCCTACAGGAGAGACCCAGTACTTC
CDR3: CASSLYGTGPTGETQYF

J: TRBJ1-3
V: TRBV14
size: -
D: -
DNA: TGTGCCAGCAGCCTCCTAGGGTCTGGCTCTGGAAACACCATATATTTT
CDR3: CASSLLGSGSGNTIYF

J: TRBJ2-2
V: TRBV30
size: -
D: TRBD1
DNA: TGTGCCTGGATCAGGACAGGGAACACCGGGGAGTTGTTTTTT
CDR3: CAWIRTGNTGELFF

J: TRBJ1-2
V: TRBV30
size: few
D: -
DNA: TGTGCCTGGAGTGTACCCAGTTATGGCTACACCTTC
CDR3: CAWSVPSYGYTF

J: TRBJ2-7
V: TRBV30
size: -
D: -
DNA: TGTGCCTGGAACCTAGGGACACCACACGAGCAGTACTTC
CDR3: CAWNLGTPHEQYF

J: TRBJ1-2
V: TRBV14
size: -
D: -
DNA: TGTGCCAGCAGCCAAGGCATTAACTATGGCTACACCTTC
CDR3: CASSQGINYGYTF

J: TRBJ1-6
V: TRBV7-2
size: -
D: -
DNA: TGTGCCAGCAGCCCCTCTCGTGGGCCTTCACCCCTCCACTTT
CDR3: CASSPSRGPSPLHF

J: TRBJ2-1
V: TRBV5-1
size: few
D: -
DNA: TGCGCCAGCAGCTTGGAGCTCCGAAAGCAGTTCTTC
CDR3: CASSLELRKQFF

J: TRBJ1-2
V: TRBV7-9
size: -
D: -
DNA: TGTGCCAGCAGCTTAGATTCGGGTACCTATGGCTACACCTTC
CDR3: CASSLDSGTYGYTF

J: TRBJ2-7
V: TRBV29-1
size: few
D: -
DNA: TGCAGCGCTCTCGGGAACAGGCAGGGCGAGCAGTACTTC
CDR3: CSALGNRQGEQYF

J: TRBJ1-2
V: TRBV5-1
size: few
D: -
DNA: TGCGCCAGCAGTGAGGGGACCCCAAGAGGCTATGGCTACACCTTC
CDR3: CASSEGTPRGYGYTF

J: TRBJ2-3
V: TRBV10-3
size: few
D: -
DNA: TGTGCCATCTGCGAGCGACGAACAGATACGCAGTATTTT
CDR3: CAICERRTDTQYF

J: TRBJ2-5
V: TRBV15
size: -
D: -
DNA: TGTGCCACCAGCAGACTTTTACCCGGGACATGGGTAGTGGAGACCCAGTACTTC
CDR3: CATSRLLPGTWVVETQYF

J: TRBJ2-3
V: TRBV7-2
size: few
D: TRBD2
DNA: TGTGCCAGCAGCACACGCCGGGGCGAGCGGGGAGCTACAGATACGCAGTATTTT
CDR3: CASSTRRGERGATDTQYF

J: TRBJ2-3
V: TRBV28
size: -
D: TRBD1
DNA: TGTGCCAGCAGTTTATCCCACCGGACAGGGGGCATCGATACGCAGTATTTT
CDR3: CASSLSHRTGGIDTQYF

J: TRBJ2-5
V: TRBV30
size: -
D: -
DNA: TGTGCCTGGAGTAAAAGACAAGAGACCCAGTACTTC
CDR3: CAWSKRQETQYF

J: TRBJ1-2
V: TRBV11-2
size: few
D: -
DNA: TGTGCCAGCAGCTTAGTAGCGACACAATTTCGTGGCTACACCTTC
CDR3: CASSLVATQFRGYTF

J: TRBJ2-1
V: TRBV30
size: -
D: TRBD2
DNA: TGTGCCTGGAGTGTCAGCGGGAGCGTCAATGAGCAGTTCTTC
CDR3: CAWSVSGSVNEQFF

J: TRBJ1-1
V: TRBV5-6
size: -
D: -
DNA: TGTGCCAGCAGTTCGGACAGCTACACTGAAGCTTTCTTT
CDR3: CASSSDSYTEAFF

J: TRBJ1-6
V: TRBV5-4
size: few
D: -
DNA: TGTGCCAGCAGCTTTGACGCGACGCCTTCACCCCTCCACTTT
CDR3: CASSFDATPSPLHF

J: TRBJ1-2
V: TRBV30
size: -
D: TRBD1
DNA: TGTGCCTTATATGAGGGGGCAGGAGGCTACACCTTC
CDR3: CALYEGAGGYTF

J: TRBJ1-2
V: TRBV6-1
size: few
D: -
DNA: TGTGCCAGCAGTACGACAGAAGCCTATGGCTACACCTTC
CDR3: CASSTTEAYGYTF

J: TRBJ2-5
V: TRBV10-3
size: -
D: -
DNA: TGTGCCAGCAGTTACTCGCTAGACCGGGATCGAGAGACCCAGTACTTC
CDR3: CASSYSLDRDRETQYF

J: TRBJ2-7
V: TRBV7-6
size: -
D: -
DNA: TGTGCCAGCAGCTTAGTCCAGAGCTCCTACGAGCAGTACTTC
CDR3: CASSLVQSSYEQYF

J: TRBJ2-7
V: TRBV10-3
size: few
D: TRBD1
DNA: TGTGGAGTGACAGGGGGCGACTCCTACGAGCAGTACTTC
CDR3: CGVTGGDSYEQYF

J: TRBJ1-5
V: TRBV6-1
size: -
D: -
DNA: TGTGCCAGCATCGGACGGGACAATCAGCCCCAGCATTTT
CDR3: CASIGRDNQPQHF

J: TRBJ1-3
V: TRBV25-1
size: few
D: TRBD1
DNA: TGTGCCGCCCCGGGGCGCAGGGGGCCTGGAAACACCATATATTTT
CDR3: CAAPGRRGPGNTIYF

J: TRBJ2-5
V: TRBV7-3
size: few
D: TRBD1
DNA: TGTGCCAGCAGCCTAGTGGGACAGCAAGAGACCCAGTACTTC
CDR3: CASSLVGQQETQYF

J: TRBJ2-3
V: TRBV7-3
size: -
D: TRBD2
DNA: TGTGCCAGCAGCGCGGGACTAGCTCGTACGCAGTATTTT
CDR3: CASSAGLARTQYF

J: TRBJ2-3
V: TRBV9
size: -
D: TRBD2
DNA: TGTGCCAGCAGCGTATTCGGCGGGGGGGCCGAAGATACGCAGTATTTT
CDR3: CASSVFGGGAEDTQYF

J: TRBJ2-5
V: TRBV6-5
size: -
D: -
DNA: TGTGCCAGCAGTAGACAGCTCCAAGAGACCCAGTACTTC
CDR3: CASSRQLQETQYF

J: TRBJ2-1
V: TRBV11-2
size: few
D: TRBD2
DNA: TGTGCCAGCAGCTTAGTGGGACTAGCGGGGGGAAATGAGCAGTTCTTC
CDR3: CASSLVGLAGGNEQFF

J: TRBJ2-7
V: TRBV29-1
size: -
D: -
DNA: TGCAGCGTTGTTAGGGGAAGCGAGCAGTACTTC
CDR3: CSVVRGSEQYF

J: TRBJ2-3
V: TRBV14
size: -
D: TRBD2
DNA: TGTGCCAGCAGCCAGCAACCGGGACTAGAGACAGATACGCAGTATTTT
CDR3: CASSQQPGLETDTQYF

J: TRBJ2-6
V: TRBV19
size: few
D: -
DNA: TGTGCCAGTAGTTTCTCTGGGGCCAACGTCCTGACTTTC
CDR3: CASSFSGANVLTF

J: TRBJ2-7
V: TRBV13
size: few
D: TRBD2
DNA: TGTGCCAGCAGCTTAGAGGCTTTTCTAGCGGGAGTCGAGCAGTACTTC
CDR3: CASSLEAFLAGVEQYF

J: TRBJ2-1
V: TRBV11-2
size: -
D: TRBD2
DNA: TGTGCCAGCAGCTCGAGGGGACTAGCGGGAGACAATGAGCAGTTCTTC
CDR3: CASSSRGLAGDNEQFF

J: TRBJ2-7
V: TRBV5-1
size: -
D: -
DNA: TGCGCCAGCAGCTCAAGAGGGGTCGGCTACGAGCAGTACTTC
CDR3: CASSSRGVGYEQYF